These 30 T cell receptor beta chains were all obtained from the same sample, sequenced in a study of T cell repertoires in cytomegalovirus infection. The antigens of these receptors remain unknown. Using its own MiXCR run on the reads, TCRdb lists one record per CDR3 protein. Here the sample spans about 920,000 distinct CDR3 sequences, roughly 30% being singletons. Here the sequenced sample was cultured CD8+ T cells from PBMCs, taken from culture after CMV antigen stimulation. These receptors were taken from a human donor in good health (CMV status not recorded). Some clones in this sample may be carry-over from other donors' samples.

The gene calls are TRBV9 and TRBJ1-1; D is possibly TRBD1 (6 bases). Germline values: CDR1 SGDLS, CDR2 YYNGEE. V was pared by 1 base and J by 3 bases, with 19 bases between. CDR3 length: 17 residues. The CDR3 sequence is CASSVLGQTRSDTEAFF. In DNA form, the CDR3 reads TGTGCCAGCAGCGTACTAGGACAGACTCGCTCCGACACTGAAGCTTTCTTT. Supplemented by reference TRBV9 and TRBJ1-1, the full variable domain reads DSGVTQTPKHLITATGQRVTLRCSPRSGDLSVYWYQQSLDQGLQFLIQYYNGEERAKGNILERFSAQQFPDLHSELNLSSLELGDSALYFCASSVLGQTRSDTEAFFGQGTRLTVV.

V and J are TRBV27 and TRBJ1-2; TRBD1 agrees at 11 bases. Trimming at V came to 4 bases and at J to 6 bases, leaving 4 bases not matched to a gene. This CDR3 spans 14 amino acids. The germline gives CDR1 MNHEY, CDR2 SMNVEV (reference sequence). CDR3 sequence (DNA): TGTGCCAGCAGTTCGGGACAGGGGGGAGATGGCTACACCTTC. It encodes CASSSGQGGDGYTF.

This clonotype was detected ten times or more. The chain is built from TRBV12-3 or TRBV12-4 and TRBJ2-5, with D hard to call. This CDR3 contains 14 residues. Trimming removed 3 bases from V and 1 base from J, with 9 bases in between. DNA for the CDR3: TGTGCCAGCAGTTTCCCCACTCCCCAAGAGACCCAGTACTTC. Encoded protein: CASSFPTPQETQYF.

The rearrangement uses TRBV7-6 and TRBJ2-7, with D uncertain. The CDR3 runs to 14 residues. Germline CDR1 and CDR2: SGHVS and FNYEAQ. V lost 0 bases and J lost 1, with 7 bases in between. CDR3 in DNA: TGTGCCAGCAGCTTAGCCGGTCGATCCTACGAGCAGTACGTC. Amino acids: CASSLAGRSYEQYV.

The chain combines TRBV6-5 with TRBJ2-5; 13 bases are a match to TRBD2. In germline, CDR1 is MNHEY, CDR2 SVGAGI. Trimming cost V 5 bases and J 0 bases; bases outside gene matches: 6. There are 17 residues in the CDR3. The CDR3 here is CASSGLAGALYQETQYF. The CDR3 nucleotides are TGTGCCAGCAGTGGACTAGCGGGGGCCCTGTACCAAGAGACCCAGTACTTC.

In its sample, this clonotype was seen a few times. This rearrangement joins TRBV19 to TRBJ1-5; weak D call: TRBD1 (6 bases). With 3 bases removed from V and 2 bases from J, the gap between germline ends came to 11 bases. This CDR3 spans 15 amino acids. CDR1 LNHDA and CDR2 SQIVND come from the germline V gene (reference sequence). DNA for the CDR3: TGTGCCAGTAGTATTGGGGGGCTGGGCAATCAGCCCCAGCATTTT. It translates to CASSIGGLGNQPQHF. Supplemented by reference TRBV19 and TRBJ1-5, the full variable domain reads DGGITQSPKYLFRKEGQNVTLSCEQNLNHDAMYWYRQDPGQGLRLIYYSQIVNDFQKGDIAEGYSVSREKKESFPLTVTSAQKNPTAFYLCASSIGGLGNQPQHFGDGTRLSIL.

The V call is TRBV9, the J call TRBJ2-3; D is perhaps TRBD1 (5 bases). V was trimmed by 0 bases and J by 3 bases, leaving 11 bases between them. Germline values: CDR1 SGDLS, CDR2 YYNGEE. The length of the CDR3 is 15 residues. For the CDR3, the DNA is TGTGCCAGCAGCGTAGCCGGCCAGGGTACAGATACGCAGTATTTT. Translated, it gives CASSVAGQGTDTQYF.

The chain links TRBV4-3 to TRBJ1-1; D might be TRBD1 (5 bases). From germline, CDR1 is LGHNA and CDR2 YSLEER. This CDR3 spans 14 amino acids. Trimming took off 1 base at V and 5 bases at J, with 11 bases between the two ends. The CDR3 DNA follows: TGCGCCAGCAGCCAAGGAGTAGGGGAGACTGAAGCTTTCTTT. The encoded protein is CASSQGVGETEAFF.

The chain uses TRBV27 and TRBJ1-1; D is possibly TRBD1 (5 bases). Germline V gene lookup returns CDR1 MNHEY and CDR2 SMNVEV (reference sequence). The CDR3 sequence is 14 residues long. The V end lost 1 base, the J end lost 6 bases, and 12 bases lay between the germline ends. The CDR3 here is CASSLYGTESEAFF. CDR3 coding DNA: TGTGCCAGCAGTTTATACGGGACGGAGTCTGAAGCTTTCTTT.

In this sample, this clonotype turned up many times. The rearrangement uses TRBV7-9 and TRBJ2-3; the D gene is possibly TRBD1 (6 bases). This CDR3 spans 13 amino acids. The germline gives CDR1 SEHNR, CDR2 FQNEAQ (reference sequence). The V gene lost 5 bases and the J gene lost 3 bases, with 9 bases spanning the gap. The CDR3: CASSPQGTDTQYF. CDR3 in DNA: TGTGCCAGCAGCCCGCAGGGGACAGATACGCAGTATTTT.

The table lists this clonotype with a few counts. The CDR3 is CASSLDRTSYGYTF. The CDR3 coding sequence is TGTGCCAGCAGCTTAGATCGGACCAGCTATGGCTACACCTTC. The rearrangement uses TRBV7-6 and TRBJ1-2; D is uncertain. V was clipped by 1 base and J by 4 bases, with 10 bases between them. The germline gives CDR1 SGHVS, CDR2 FNYEAQ. This CDR3 is built from 14 residues.

The chain combines TRBV6-5 with TRBJ2-7; D gene uncertain. This CDR3 is built from 14 residues. V lost 0 bases and J 2 bases, leaving 8 bases between the germline ends. Germline values: CDR1 MNHEY, CDR2 SVGAGI. The CDR3, as DNA: TGTGCCAGCAGTTACTCGCGGTCCACCTACGAGCAGTACTTC. Amino acids: CASSYSRSTYEQYF.

V is TRBV7-2 and J is TRBJ2-3; TRBD1 is a possible D gene (6 bases). Looked up from germline, CDR1 is SGHTA and CDR2 is FQGNSA. Trimming pared 6 bases from V and 2 bases from J, leaving 15 bases between. The CDR3 spans 15 residues. The CDR3 here is CTSSQQGPITDTQYF. CDR3 bases: TGTACCAGCAGTCAACAGGGCCCTATCACAGATACGCAGTATTTT. Combining the CDR3 with reference TRBV7-2 and TRBJ2-3 gives the whole variable domain GAGVSQSPSNKVTEKGKDVELRCDPISGHTALYWYRQSLGQGLEFLIYFQGNSAPDKSGLPSDRFSAERTGGSVSTLTIQRTQQEDSAVYLCTSSQQGPITDTQYFGPGTRLTVL.

The chain employs TRBV10-3 and TRBJ1-3; D is possibly TRBD1 (5 bases). CDR1 is ENHRY and CDR2 is SYGVKD in the germline V gene. The CDR3 has 15 amino acids. V was clipped by 0 bases and J by 1 base, with 7 bases between them. The CDR3 sequence: CAISESAGSGNTIYF. CDR3 bases: TGTGCCATCAGTGAGTCGGCAGGGTCTGGAAACACCATATATTTT.

V usage is TRBV13 and J usage is TRBJ1-6; D is unclear. Germline assignment: CDR1 PRHDT and CDR2 FYEKMQ (reference sequence). With 5 bases removed from V and 7 bases from J, the gap between germline ends came to 12 bases. This CDR3 has 14 amino acids. The CDR3: CASSVIRSNSPLHF. The CDR3 bases are TGTGCCAGCAGCGTCATTAGGTCGAATTCACCCCTCCACTTT.

This clonotype turned up a few times. The chain links TRBV7-6 to TRBJ1-5; D unresolved. Trimming pared 2 bases from V and 7 bases from J, leaving 6 bases between. Germline lookup yields CDR1 SGHVS and CDR2 FNYEAQ. The CDR3 contains 12 residues. CDR3 DNA sequence: TGTGCCAGCAGCTTATGGGAACAGCCCCAGCATTTT. Translated, it gives CASSLWEQPQHF.

The V call is TRBV27, the J call TRBJ1-2; 9 positions match TRBD1. J gave up 5 bases and V 3 bases, and 4 bases lay outside the gene matches. Germline-derived CDR1 and CDR2 are MNHEY and SMNVEV (reference sequence). The length of the CDR3 is 14 residues. The CDR3 region is CASSFQQGAYGYTF. CDR3 DNA: TGTGCCAGCAGTTTTCAACAGGGGGCGTATGGCTACACCTTC.

The V and J genes are TRBV4-1 and TRBJ2-7, with 8 nucleotides matching TRBD1. CDR1 is MGHRA and CDR2 is YSYEKL in the germline V gene. The J segment lost 1 base and the V segment lost 3 bases, leaving 5 bases of the junction unmatched. CDR3 length: 15 amino acids. CDR3 coding DNA: TGCGCCAGCAGCCACCAGACAGGGGTATCCTACGAGCAGTACTTC. The encoded protein is CASSHQTGVSYEQYF.

This clonotype was detected only a few times. This chain links TRBV5-4 with TRBJ1-1; no definite D call. Between the trimmed V and J ends, which lost 3 bases and 5 bases, there was a span of 8 bases. CDR3 length: 12 residues. Per germline, CDR1 SGHNT and CDR2 YYREEE (reference sequence). The CDR3 is CASSSGWTEAFF. CDR3 DNA sequence: TGTGCCAGCAGCTCCGGATGGACTGAAGCTTTCTTT. The full variable domain, rest sourced from reference TRBV5-4 and TRBJ1-1, is ETGVTQSPTHLIKTRGQQVTLRCSSQSGHNTVSWYQQALGQGPQFIFQYYREEENGRGNFPPRFSGLQFPNYSSELNVNALELDDSALYLCASSSGWTEAFFGQGTRLTVV.

J is TRBJ2-2 and V is TRBV19, with D tentatively TRBD1 (5 bases). The CDR3 has 12 amino acids. The germline gives CDR1 LNHDA, CDR2 SQIVND (reference sequence). As DNA, the CDR3 is TGTTTCTCGACAGCTAATAGCGGGGAGCTGTTTTTT. Protein product: CFSTANSGELFF.

This chain connects TRBV7-9 to TRBJ1-2; no definite D call. The V gene's germline CDR1 is SEHNR and CDR2 FQNEAQ (reference sequence). Trimming stripped 1 base from V and 0 bases from J, with 18 bases between. The CDR3 consists of 18 residues. The DNA for the CDR3 is TGTGCCAGCAGCTTAGATGAAGTCAGCGGATTAGCTAACTATGGCTACACCTTC. Amino acid sequence: CASSLDEVSGLANYGYTF.

This clonotype was observed a handful of times. Being one base from a much bigger clone, this may be a read error. The V gene is TRBV7-6, the J gene TRBJ2-7; 8 bases match TRBD1. The V segment lost 3 bases and the J segment 4 bases; nucleotides outside the gene matches: 2. CDR1 is SGHVS, CDR2 FNYEAQ, per germline. This CDR3 is 13 amino acids long. CDR3 amino acids: CASSLGDRYEQYF. The CDR3 coding sequence is TGTGCCAGCAGCTTGGGGGACAGGTACGAGCAGTACTTC.

V and J are TRBV28 and TRBJ1-5; D ambiguous. Germline V lookup: CDR1 MDHEN, CDR2 SYDVKM. The CDR3 extends over 14 amino acids. V was trimmed by 2 bases and J by 6 bases, leaving 11 bases between them. The CDR3 region has the DNA TGTGCCAGCAGTTTAACGGGGAACAGTCAGCCCCAGCATTTT. This encodes CASSLTGNSQPQHF.

The sample holds a few counts of this clonotype. The chain links TRBV7-2 to TRBJ1-1; D possibly corresponds to TRBD1 (5 bases). The V gene lost 1 base and the J gene lost 7 bases, with 10 bases spanning the gap. The germline CDR1 and CDR2 sequences are SGHTA and FQGNSA. This CDR3 region has 13 residues. The CDR3 is CASSLESGYEAFF. Here the CDR3 DNA reads TGTGCCAGCAGCTTAGAGTCAGGGTATGAAGCTTTCTTT.

The sample holds many counts of this clonotype. The chain combines TRBV7-2 with TRBJ2-7; D gene uncertain. The CDR3 is 13 amino acids. The germline V and J ends were trimmed by 3 bases and 3 bases, with 9 bases remaining between them. Germline CDR1 SGHTA, CDR2 FQGNSA. Written as DNA, the CDR3 is TGTGCCAGCAGCTTCTCTCTAGGCTACGAGCAGTACGTC. It translates to CASSFSLGYEQYV.

This clonotype was found many times. The gene calls are TRBV6-1 and TRBJ2-7; weak D call: TRBD1 (5 bases). Germline V gene lookup returns CDR1 MNHNS and CDR2 SASEGT. This CDR3 region has 15 residues. V lost 3 bases to trimming and J lost 7 bases, with 19 bases between them. The CDR3 is CASSDGAGRLGEQYF. The DNA for the CDR3 is TGTGCCAGCAGTGACGGAGCAGGGCGCCTCGGTGAGCAGTACTTC.

The chain recombines TRBV19 with TRBJ2-3; the match to TRBD2 covers 8 bases. The CDR3 spans 14 residues. Germline assignment: CDR1 LNHDA and CDR2 SQIVND (reference sequence). Germline trimming cut 5 bases from V and 8 bases from J; bases unmatched to any gene: 9. As DNA, the CDR3 is TGTGCCAGTAGTTTTCAGTCTAGCGGGTCTACGCAGTATTTT. It is translated as CASSFQSSGSTQYF. Full variable domain (rest looked up from reference TRBV19 and TRBJ2-3): DGGITQSPKYLFRKEGQNVTLSCEQNLNHDAMYWYRQDPGQGLRLIYYSQIVNDFQKGDIAEGYSVSREKKESFPLTVTSAQKNPTAFYLCASSFQSSGSTQYFGPGTRLTVL.

For this clonotype: A clone one base away is much larger, so this may be a read error. This CDR3 is CASTREGTRYF. Here the CDR3 DNA reads TGTGCCAGCACCAGGGAGGGTACGCGGTATTTT. The chain uses TRBV7-2 and TRBJ2-3, with 7 bases fitting TRBD2. CDR3 size: 11 residues. Looked up from germline, CDR1 is SGHTA and CDR2 is FQGNSA.

The chain is built from TRBV12-5 and TRBJ2-2; D possibly corresponds to TRBD1 (6 bases). Germline CDR1 LGHNT, CDR2 FRNRAP. The CDR3 contains 13 residues. Trimming took off 6 bases at V and 4 bases at J, with 9 bases between the two ends. The DNA for the CDR3 is TGTGCTAGTGGCTTAGGGGGCACCGGGGAGCTGTTTTTT. Its protein is CASGLGGTGELFF.

The genes are TRBV19 and TRBJ2-1; unclear D gene. The germline V gene has CDR1 LNHDA and CDR2 SQIVND (reference sequence). V lost 3 bases to trimming and J lost 8 bases, with 11 bases between them. The CDR3 has 13 residues. CDR3: CASSINSGDEQFF. For the CDR3, the DNA is TGTGCCAGTAGTATTAATTCCGGAGATGAGCAGTTCTTC.